This T cell receptor beta chain was recorded in a study of T-cell reconstitution after alpha-beta-depleted transplantation in children (TCRdb year 2016). At the level of the whole study: The study quantitatively tracked T-cell immune reconstitution after TCRalphabeta/CD19-depleted allogeneic hematopoietic cell transplantation in children using TCR repertoire profiling.

This clonotype was seen at least ten times. The antigen it binds to is not known. No much larger clonotype is one base removed from it; base qualities were not supplied. Libraries were prepared through PCR. The reads were generated on an Illumina HiSeq 2500. To normalize quantification of the TCRbeta repertoire, the TCR libraries were built with molecular barcoding that relied on unique molecular identifiers. TCRdb reworked the public reads: Q25 trimming with fastp, MiXCR clone assembly, productive beta chains retained. Entries are consolidated by CDR3 protein sequence, retaining the most common genes and DNA. Recorded for this sample are about 240,000 distinct CDR3 sequences; around 13% of them occurred a single time. The ten largest account for around 2.8% of the sample. V is trimmed back by 4 bases and J by 6 bases, and the junction contains 15 bases that no gene match accounts for. From its cysteine to its phenylalanine, the CDR3 spans 16 amino acids. CDR3 DNA only is kept here, 48 bases in frame from base 1. Sequences SGHKS (CDR1) and YYEKEE (CDR2) are obtained from the germline V gene (reference sequence).

The sequence is built from TRBV5-5 and TRBJ2-7, and 8 junction bases match TRBD1. Sequencing used PBMCs from the stem cell graft donor, obtained from the stem cell graft. This receptor was identified in a human donor who donated a stem cell graft to a child with acute lymphoblastic leukemia. At the DNA level, the sequence is TGTGCCAGCAGCACAGGTGGGCAGGGGGCGATTTTCGAGCAGTACTTC. It is translated as CASSTGGQGAIFEQYF.